This entry lists 31 T cell receptor beta chains sequenced from one sample in a study of a mutant IDH1 vaccine in newly diagnosed glioma. This table comes from immunoSEQ multiplex PCR, and its TCRdb copy is limited to in-frame clones, with some not included. The data contain about 65,000 clones, roughly 81% of them singletons. These receptors lack a known antigen. Time point: week 35, safety follow-up. It was 300 ug of mutant IDH1 20-mer peptide that made up each vaccine dose, given with topical imiquimod. Sequencing used PBMCs, obtained from a glioma patient whose treatment included an IDH1 peptide vaccine. These receptors came from a man between 35 and 55 years old with glioma.

This chain uses TRBV5-5 with TRBJ2-7, with D unresolved. Germline CDR1 is SGHKS and CDR2 is YYEKEE (reference sequence). Trimming left V 6 bases short and J 0 bases short, with 13 bases between. The CDR3 totals 14 residues. The CDR3 DNA sequence: TGTGCCAGCAACGTTGTAGGGTTCTCCTACGAGCAGTACTTC. Its translation is CASNVVGFSYEQYF.

This chain connects TRBV28 to TRBJ2-2; maybe TRBD2 (7 bases). V was shortened by 7 bases and J by 3 bases, with 12 bases between the two germline ends. Germline assignment: CDR1 MDHEN and CDR2 SYDVKM. This CDR3 is 14 amino acids long. The CDR3 bases are TGTGCCAGCATACGGGGGGCCGACACCGGGGAGCTGTTTTTT. This sequence encodes CASIRGADTGELFF.

This rearrangement joins TRBV15 to TRBJ2-7, with TRBD1 matching 9 bases. Unmatched junction bases numbered 6, after V lost 5 bases and J lost 7 bases. The CDR3 extends over 13 amino acids. Looked up from germline, CDR1 is LNHNV and CDR2 is YYDKDF (reference sequence). In DNA form, the CDR3 reads TGTGCCACCAGCTCCTGGACAGGGGAAGAGCAGTACTTC. Encoded protein: CATSSWTGEEQYF.

This chain links TRBV27 with TRBJ2-7; TRBD1 is a possible D gene (6 bases). V was trimmed by 6 bases and J by 0 bases, leaving 15 bases between them. The CDR3 extends over 15 amino acids. Germline V gene sequence: CDR1 MNHEY, CDR2 SMNVEV (reference sequence). As DNA, the CDR3 is TGTGCCAGCAGACAATTCAGGGGCATCTCCTACGAGCAGTACTTC. Translated: CASRQFRGISYEQYF.

This sequence joins TRBV7-2 and TRBJ2-7; TRBD2 agrees at 7 bases. J was trimmed by 3 bases and V by 0 bases; bases with no gene match: 8. The CDR3 loop spans 16 amino acids. Looked up from germline, CDR1 is SGHTA and CDR2 is FQGNSA. CDR3 loop: CASSLARPSGGYEQYF. Written as DNA, the CDR3 is TGTGCCAGCAGCTTAGCGAGGCCTAGCGGAGGCTACGAGCAGTACTTC.

This rearrangement joins TRBV19 to TRBJ1-2; 10 bases agree with TRBD1. CDR1 is LNHDA and CDR2 is SQIVND in the germline V gene (reference sequence). The length of the CDR3 is 16 residues. V lost 4 bases to trimming and J lost 5 bases; unmatched junction nucleotides: 10. The CDR3 region is CASSTDRGRLGYGYTF. The CDR3 nucleotides are TGTGCCAGTAGTACCGACAGGGGGCGGCTAGGGTATGGCTACACCTTC.

The chain combines TRBV30 with TRBJ1-1; 7 nucleotides line up with TRBD1. CDR1 and CDR2 from the germline V gene are GTSNPN and SVGIG (reference sequence). The CDR3 has 15 residues. V shed 8 bases, J shed 4 bases, and the junction held 16 bases outside the gene matches. CDR3 coding DNA: TGTGCCCTACAGGGGACGCCCCTTCGCGTCACTGAAGCTTTCTTT. This codes for CALQGTPLRVTEAFF.

This clone turned up a few times. V usage is TRBV19 and J usage is TRBJ1-5, with 10 nucleotides matching TRBD1. CDR3 length: 16 residues. Germline V CDR1 and CDR2: LNHDA, SQIVND (reference sequence). Trimming cost V 5 bases and J 1 base; bases outside gene matches: 5. CDR3 region: CASSVGTGASNQPQHF. DNA for the CDR3: TGTGCCAGTAGTGTTGGGACAGGGGCGAGCAATCAGCCCCAGCATTTT.

The rearrangement uses TRBV6-6 and TRBJ1-2, with 9 positions matching TRBD1. CDR3 length: 16 amino acids. Germline assignment: CDR1 MNHNY and CDR2 SVGAGI (reference sequence). V lost 0 bases to trimming and J lost 7 bases; unmatched junction nucleotides: 9. The CDR3 DNA is TGTGCCAGCAGTTACTCGAAGGGACAGGGAATGGCTGGCTACACCTTC. It codes for CASSYSKGQGMAGYTF.

The genes are TRBV6-5 and TRBJ2-3; possibly TRBD2 for D (6 bases). This CDR3 has 15 residues. Germline V gene lookup returns CDR1 MNHEY and CDR2 SVGAGI. V gave up 0 bases and J gave up 4 bases, with 11 bases separating them. CDR3: CASSYSAGLADTQYF. The CDR3 nucleotides are TGTGCCAGCAGTTACTCGGCGGGACTGGCAGATACGCAGTATTTT.

J is TRBJ2-1 and V is TRBV6-1; maybe TRBD2 (6 bases). Trimming stripped 4 bases from V and 6 bases from J, with 16 bases between. Germline V lookup: CDR1 MNHNS, CDR2 SASEGT. The CDR3 is 15 amino acids. The CDR3 DNA follows: TGTGCCAGCAGTGTCGGGACTTCGGCGAGCAATGAGCAGTTCTTC. Translating it yields CASSVGTSASNEQFF.

This chain connects TRBV4-1 to TRBJ2-1, with 8 nucleotides matching TRBD2. Germline CDR1 MGHRA, CDR2 YSYEKL. CDR3 size: 12 residues. V shed 4 bases and J 9 bases; nucleotides not matched to a gene: 2. The DNA for the CDR3 is TGCGCCAGCAGCCCCGGGGGGGGTGAGCAGTTCTTC. Its translation: CASSPGGGEQFF.

This CDR3 is CASSWKDGGSEQFF. The CDR3 DNA reads as TGCGCCAGCAGCTGGAAGGACGGCGGGAGTGAGCAGTTCTTC. The chain links TRBV5-1 to TRBJ2-1; TRBD2 matches at 7 bases. The junction had 9 bases not matched to a gene; V was cut back by 3 bases and J by 9 bases. CDR3 length: 14 amino acids. Looked up from germline, CDR1 is SGHRS and CDR2 is YFSETQ.

The chain uses TRBV2 and TRBJ1-1; no definite D call. From germline, CDR1 is SNHLY and CDR2 FYNNEI. The CDR3 is 13 amino acids. V was trimmed by 8 bases and J by 1 base, leaving 11 bases between them. The CDR3 DNA follows: TGTGCCAGCCGTTATCAGCGGAACACTGAAGCTTTCTTT. Translating it yields CASRYQRNTEAFF.

The chain recombines TRBV4-3 with TRBJ2-5; 11 bases fit TRBD2. The CDR3 totals 16 residues. Trimming cost V 1 base and J 4 bases; bases outside gene matches: 5. Germline-derived CDR1 and CDR2 are LGHNA and YSLEER. The CDR3 DNA reads as TGCGCCAGCAGCCAAGGGCTAGCGGGAGGTTTAGAGACCCAGTACTTC. Residues: CASSQGLAGGLETQYF.

V usage is TRBV13 and J usage is TRBJ1-2; 9 bases are a match to TRBD1. The CDR3 sequence is 16 residues long. The germline gives CDR1 PRHDT, CDR2 FYEKMQ (reference sequence). V lost 7 bases to trimming and J lost 4 bases; unmatched junction nucleotides: 13. The CDR3 loop reads CASIPMTGGRFYGYTF. The CDR3 DNA is TGTGCCAGCATCCCGATGACAGGGGGGCGATTCTATGGCTACACCTTC. Supplemented by reference TRBV13 and TRBJ1-2, the full variable domain reads AAGVIQSPRHLIKEKRETATLKCYPIPRHDTVYWYQQGPGQDPQFLISFYEKMQSDKGSIPDRFSAQQFSDYHSELNMSSLELGDSALYFCASIPMTGGRFYGYTFGSGTRLTVV.

CDR3 sequence (DNA): TGTGCCAGCAGCTCTGAATCACAGGGTTATGAGACCCAGTACTTC. Amino acids: CASSSESQGYETQYF. This chain links TRBV11-2 with TRBJ2-5, with a weak D call TRBD1 (6 bases). The CDR3 totals 15 residues. Germline values: CDR1 SGHAT, CDR2 FQNNGV. The V gene lost 4 bases and the J gene lost 5 bases, with 17 bases spanning the gap. The full variable domain, with the rest looked up from reference TRBV11-2 and TRBJ2-5, is EAGVAQSPRYKIIEKRQSVAFWCNPISGHATLYWYQQILGQGPKLLIQFQNNGVVDDSQLPKDRFSAERLKGVDSTLKIQPAKLEDSAVYLCASSSESQGYETQYFGPGTRLLVL.

This chain links TRBV13 with TRBJ2-5, with 8 bases matching TRBD2. This CDR3 comprises 19 residues. Germline values: CDR1 PRHDT, CDR2 FYEKMQ (reference sequence). The V gene end was trimmed by 4 bases and the J gene end by 1 base; junction bases not matched to a gene: 17. CDR3 in DNA: TGTGCCAGCAGCTCCGGGACTAGGGGGGGGATGTTCTTCCAAGAGACCCAGTACTTC. It translates to CASSSGTRGGMFFQETQYF.

V is TRBV11-3 and J is TRBJ2-5, with D possibly matching TRBD2 (6 bases). V lost 1 base and J 4 bases, leaving 16 bases between the germline ends. The CDR3 contains 16 residues. Germline V lookup: CDR1 SGHNT, CDR2 YENEEA. CDR3 nucleotide sequence: TGTGCCAGCAGCTTAGGTCGTCAGGGAGGCGCAGAGACCCAGTACTTC. This translates into CASSLGRQGGAETQYF.

The V gene is TRBV7-2, the J gene TRBJ2-1; no reliable D call. Between the trimmed V and J ends, which lost 4 bases and 8 bases, there was a span of 9 bases. This CDR3 has 12 amino acids. Germline V gene sequence: CDR1 SGHTA, CDR2 FQGNSA. The CDR3 loop reads CASSSIGDEQFF. CDR3 bases: TGTGCCAGCAGCTCAATAGGAGATGAGCAGTTCTTC.

This clone appeared a single time. The gene calls are TRBV6-5 and TRBJ2-1; D might be TRBD2 (6 bases). The length of the CDR3 is 14 residues. The V end lost 6 bases, the J end lost 4 bases, and 13 bases lay between the germline ends. The V gene's germline CDR1 is MNHEY and CDR2 SVGAGI. CDR3 nucleotides: TGTGCCAGCAGGCCGGGACTCCTTTACAATGAGCAGTTCTTC. This codes for CASRPGLLYNEQFF.

J is TRBJ2-7 and V is TRBV28; D is uncertain. The ends were cut back, 4 bases at V and 7 bases at J, with 8 bases in the middle. The CDR3 is made up of 11 amino acids. Germline CDR1 MDHEN, CDR2 SYDVKM. The chain's CDR3 is CASSSRGEQYF. The CDR3 nucleotides read TGTGCCAGCAGTTCAAGAGGAGAGCAGTACTTC.

DNA for the CDR3: TGTGCCAGCAGCCCGGGGGGCGGGAGGGCCTCCGAGCAGTACTTC. Protein product: CASSPGGGRASEQYF. The rearrangement uses TRBV5-4 and TRBJ2-7; TRBD2 agrees at 9 bases. The CDR3 has 15 residues. Per germline, CDR1 SGHNT and CDR2 YYREEE (reference sequence). V was clipped by 4 bases and J by 6 bases; unmatched bases: 11.

V is TRBV18 and J is TRBJ2-7; TRBD2 is a possible D gene (6 bases). Trimming took 4 bases from V and 6 from J, leaving 13 bases between them. This CDR3 spans 13 amino acids. CDR1 and CDR2 (germline): KGHSH, LQKENI. CDR3 sequence reads: CASSLGTQGEQYF. For the CDR3, the DNA is TGTGCCAGCTCACTTGGGACTCAAGGCGAGCAGTACTTC. The full variable domain, completed using reference TRBV18 and TRBJ2-7, is NAGVMQNPRHLVRRRGQEARLRCSPMKGHSHVYWYRQLPEEGLKFMVYLQKENIIDESGMPKERFSAEFPKEGPSILRIQQVVRGDSAAYFCASSLGTQGEQYFGPGTRLTVT.

The chain joins TRBV19 to TRBJ1-4; D might be TRBD1 (5 bases). Germline values: CDR1 LNHDA, CDR2 SQIVND (reference sequence). This CDR3 is built from 14 residues. The V end was cut by 5 bases, the J end by 5 bases, with 12 bases between. DNA for the CDR3: TGTGCCAGTAGTTCGGGGGATTGGAATGAAAAACTGTTTTTT. It codes for CASSSGDWNEKLFF.

This chain uses TRBV7-9 with TRBJ1-5; no clear D. V was trimmed by 1 base and J by 8 bases, leaving 12 bases between them. CDR3 size: 14 residues. Germline V CDR1 and CDR2: SEHNR, FQNEAQ (reference sequence). The CDR3 DNA reads TGTGCCAGCAGCTTAGGGGGTCAGGCGGAGCCCCAGCATTTT. Its protein is CASSLGGQAEPQHF.

The chain has TRBV6-1 and TRBJ2-7; 8 bases fit TRBD1. This CDR3 is 13 amino acids long. The ends lost 10 bases at V and 1 base at J; junction bases unmatched: 6. The germline V gene encodes CDR1 MNHNS and CDR2 SASEGT. This CDR3 is CATKGQVSYEQYF. The CDR3 DNA sequence: TGTGCCACCAAGGGACAGGTATCCTACGAGCAGTACTTC.

The genes are TRBV28 and TRBJ2-7, with 8 bases identical to TRBD1. The CDR3 runs to 12 residues. The trim removed 6 bases at V and 7 bases at J, leaving 5 bases unmatched. Germline CDR1 MDHEN, CDR2 SYDVKM. This CDR3 reads CASREQGGEQYF. The CDR3 DNA follows: TGTGCCAGCAGGGAACAGGGGGGTGAGCAGTACTTC.

The rearrangement joins TRBV30 to TRBJ2-5, with TRBD2 identical over 11 bases. CDR3 length equals 13 residues. The V segment lost 8 bases and the J segment 2 bases; nucleotides outside the gene matches: 4. Per the germline V gene, CDR1 is GTSNPN and CDR2 is SVGIG (reference sequence). CDR3 amino acids: CATRLAGQETQYF. The CDR3 DNA reads as TGTGCCACCCGACTAGCGGGGCAAGAGACCCAGTACTTC.

The V gene is TRBV19, the J gene TRBJ1-2; D is uncertain. Germline V gene sequence: CDR1 LNHDA, CDR2 SQIVND (reference sequence). The CDR3 is made up of 14 amino acids. The V end lost 0 bases, the J end lost 4 bases, and 9 bases lay between the germline ends. CDR3 sequence: CASSIDPDLYGYTF. For the CDR3, the DNA is TGTGCCAGTAGTATAGATCCGGATCTCTATGGCTACACCTTC.

In regard to this clone: A junction boundary mismatches the germline segment, possibly from a read error. The chain is built from TRBV7-7 and TRBJ2-5; the D call may be TRBD1 or TRBD2 (6 bases each). The CDR3 extends over 14 amino acids. Germline CDR1 reads SSHAT; CDR2 reads FNYEAQ (reference sequence). CDR3 nucleotide sequence: TGTGCTAGCAGCTTGACGGGGGCTCGGGAGACCCAGTACTTC. As protein: CASSLTGARETQYF.